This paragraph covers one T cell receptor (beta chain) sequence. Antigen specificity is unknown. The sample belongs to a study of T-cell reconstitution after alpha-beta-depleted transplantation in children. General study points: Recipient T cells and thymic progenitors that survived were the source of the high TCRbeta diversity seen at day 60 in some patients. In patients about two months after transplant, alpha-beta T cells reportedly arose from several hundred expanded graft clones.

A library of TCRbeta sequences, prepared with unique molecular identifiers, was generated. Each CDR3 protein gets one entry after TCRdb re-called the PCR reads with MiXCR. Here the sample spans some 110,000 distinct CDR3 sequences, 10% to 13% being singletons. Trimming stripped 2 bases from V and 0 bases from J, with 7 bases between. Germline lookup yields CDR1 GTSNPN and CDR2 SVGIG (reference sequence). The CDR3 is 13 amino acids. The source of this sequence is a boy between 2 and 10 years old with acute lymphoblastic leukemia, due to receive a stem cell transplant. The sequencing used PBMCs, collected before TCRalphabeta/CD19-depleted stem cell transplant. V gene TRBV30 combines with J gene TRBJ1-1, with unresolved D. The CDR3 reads CAWSPDLNTEAFF. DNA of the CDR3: TGTGCCTGGAGTCCAGACCTGAACACTGAAGCTTTCTTT. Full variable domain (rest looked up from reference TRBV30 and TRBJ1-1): SQTIHQWPATLVQPVGSPLSLECTVEGTSNPNLYWYRQAAGRGLQLLFYSVGIGQISSEVPQNLSASRPQDRQFILSSKKLLLSDSGFYLCAWSPDLNTEAFFGQGTRLTVV.